The 5 T cell receptor beta chains listed next were all sequenced from one sample in a study of T cell changes during pregnancy in multiple sclerosis. The protocol was immunoSEQ multiplex PCR, while the TCRdb copy is restricted to in-frame clones and leaves out a portion. This sample carries about 55,000 clones, 85% to 95% of them seen once, and the ten largest clones take about 3%. Sequenced here: CD8+ T cells from peripheral blood mononuclear cells, sampled in the third trimester of pregnancy. The receptors originated from a female donor with multiple sclerosis, enrolled in a pregnancy study.

The CDR3 region has the DNA TGTGCCAGCAGCTTAGGACAGGGGGTGACTAGCGGGTCTTTCCGCGAGCAGTTCTTC. It encodes CASSLGQGVTSGSFREQFF. The rearrangement joins TRBV7-2 to TRBJ2-1, with D possibly TRBD2 on 10 matching bases. The CDR3 extends over 19 amino acids. The V end was cut by 1 base, the J end by 10 bases, with 29 bases between. Germline lookup yields CDR1 SGHTA and CDR2 FQGNSA.

The sample holds one count of this clone. The chain carries TRBV10-2 and TRBJ1-2, with D unclear. Germline V gene sequence: CDR1 WSHSY, CDR2 SAAADI. V lost 5 bases to trimming and J lost 5 bases, with 18 bases between them. The CDR3 has 15 residues. CDR3 coding DNA: TGCGCCAGCAGTTTGGACCAAGGCGGGAGTTATGGCTACACCTTC. Translated: CASSLDQGGSYGYTF.

The V and J genes are TRBV4-1 and TRBJ1-1; TRBD1 is a possible D gene (6 bases). This CDR3 comprises 14 residues. From germline, CDR1 is MGHRA and CDR2 YSYEKL. V gave up 4 bases and J gave up 3 bases, with 12 bases separating them. The CDR3, as DNA: TGCGCCAGCAGCCGCCGGGACACTGACACTGAAGCTTTCTTT. Amino acid sequence: CASSRRDTDTEAFF.

The chain uses TRBV5-1 and TRBJ2-7; tentative D call: TRBD1 (6 bases). This CDR3 region has 15 residues. In germline, CDR1 is SGHRS, CDR2 YFSETQ. Deletions cut 2 bases from V and 3 bases from J, with 15 bases between. CDR3 in DNA: TGCGCCAGCAGCTTAACAGGGTTTCGAAACTACGAGCAGTACTTC. It specifies CASSLTGFRNYEQYF.

This clone occurred once. The gene calls are TRBV7-9 and TRBJ2-3; 7 bases fit TRBD2. Unmatched junction bases numbered 5, after V lost 1 base and J lost 4 bases. The CDR3 is made up of 15 amino acids. CDR1 is SEHNR and CDR2 is FQNEAQ in the germline V gene (reference sequence). The DNA for the CDR3 is TGTGCCAGCAGCTTAGTGCAGCGGGGAGCAGATACGCAGTATTTT. The encoded protein is CASSLVQRGADTQYF.